The clone carrying this T cell receptor (beta chain) has a handful of counts. Its antigen is as yet unknown. Per germline, CDR1 SGHRS and CDR2 YFSETQ. Losses at the gene ends were 0 bases for V and 2 bases for J; bases not matched to a gene: 8. The length of the CDR3 is 17 residues. This sample is drawn from a study of T cells after yellow fever vaccination. General study findings and limits: Across the CD4 and CD8 compartments, a small share of clonotypes was present in both.

For TCR, cDNA came from 5'RACE template switching, which added a universal primer site and UMIs. MiXCR was run by TCRdb on the 5' RACE reads, yielding one entry per CDR3 protein. The sample has around 550,000 distinct CDR3 sequences, about 19% seen once; the top ten hold 13% to 15%. The chain carries TRBV5-1 and TRBJ2-7; 10 bases are a match to TRBD2. This material consisted of PBMCs, taken 15 days after the yellow fever booster vaccination. This clonotype originated in a man between 25 and 39 years old who received the YFV17D yellow fever vaccine. In DNA, the CDR3 is TGCGCCAGCAGCTTGGTAGCCGGGACTAGCGCCGCCTACGAGCAGTACTTC. This encodes CASSLVAGTSAAYEQYF.